This passage covers 14 T cell receptor beta chains from one sample sequenced in a study of T cell changes during pregnancy in multiple sclerosis (dated 2019 in TCRdb). Libraries came from the immunoSEQ multiplex PCR assay. Drawn from immuneACCESS, this table holds only the in-frame rearrangements with V and J called that TCRdb kept. Clones are partly lost; checked studies trace under half to an unresolved V gene and leave the rest unexplained. The sample profile shows just over 80,000 clones; roughly 96% of them were found once. The ten largest make up about 1% of the sample. The starting material was peripheral blood, obtained in the second trimester of pregnancy. Source of these receptors: a female donor with multiple sclerosis, enrolled in a pregnancy study.

This chain connects TRBV18 to TRBJ2-7, with D possibly being TRBD1 (6 bases). Germline V gives CDR1 KGHSH, CDR2 LQKENI. The CDR3 length is 15 residues. Trimming shortened V by 8 bases and J by 2 bases, and 19 bases separated the two germline ends. The CDR3 DNA sequence: TGTGCCAGCCACCGTCGGGACACGGCCCCCTACGAGCAGTACTTC. Amino acids: CASHRRDTAPYEQYF.

The chain couples TRBV30 to TRBJ2-7, with D unresolved. Germline V gene data show CDR1 as GTSNPN and CDR2 as SVGIG (reference sequence). This CDR3 is built from 11 residues. Trimming cost V 4 bases and J 3 bases, with 7 bases left between them. CDR3 sequence: CAWIGNYEQYF. The CDR3 nucleotides read TGTGCCTGGATCGGTAACTACGAGCAGTACTTC.

The V and J genes are TRBV5-6 and TRBJ1-2, with 7 bases matching TRBD1. Germline V lookup: CDR1 SGHDT, CDR2 YYEEEE. Trimming at V came to 3 bases and at J to 1 base, leaving 18 bases not matched to a gene. The CDR3 has 19 residues. In DNA, the CDR3 is TGTGCCAGCAGCTCCTCACAGGGGTCCACCTTTGTCGGTAACTATGGCTACACCTTC. This translates into CASSSSQGSTFVGNYGYTF.

V gene TRBV5-4 combines with J gene TRBJ2-7, with 8 bases fitting TRBD1. V dropped 4 bases and J dropped 3; count of bases not matched to a gene: 6. Germline values: CDR1 SGHNT, CDR2 YYREEE (reference sequence). CDR3 length: 14 amino acids. In nucleotides, the CDR3 is TGTGCCAGCAGCGAAGGACAGGGCCGCTACGAGCAGTACTTC. Translating it yields CASSEGQGRYEQYF. Full variable domain (outside the CDR3, taken from reference TRBV5-4 and TRBJ2-7): ETGVTQSPTHLIKTRGQQVTLRCSSQSGHNTVSWYQQALGQGPQFIFQYYREEENGRGNFPPRFSGLQFPNYSSELNVNALELDDSALYLCASSEGQGRYEQYFGPGTRLTVT.

The V call is TRBV25-1, the J call TRBJ1-3; D is unclear. V lost 4 bases and J 0 bases, leaving 7 bases between the germline ends. The CDR3 loop spans 14 amino acids. Germline V gene data show CDR1 as MGHDK and CDR2 as SYGVNS. In DNA form, the CDR3 reads TGTGCCAGCAGTGTAGGCGGCTCTGGAAACACCATATATTTT. This codes for CASSVGGSGNTIYF.

This clone showed up just once. For the CDR3, the DNA is TGCGCCAGCAGCCCCACTAGCGGGAGTTTCGACGAGCAGTACTTC. This codes for CASSPTSGSFDEQYF. This chain links TRBV5-1 with TRBJ2-7; TRBD2 aligns across 11 bases. Germline lookup yields CDR1 SGHRS and CDR2 YFSETQ. V shed 4 bases and J 5 bases; nucleotides not matched to a gene: 8. The CDR3 has 15 amino acids. The variable domain in full, completed from reference TRBV5-1 and TRBJ2-7, reads KAGVTQTPRYLIKTRGQQVTLSCSPISGHRSVSWYQQTPGQGLQFLFEYFSETQRNKGNFPGRFSGRQFSNSRSEMNVSTLELGDSALYLCASSPTSGSFDEQYFGPGTRLTVT.

This chain joins TRBV18 and TRBJ2-7, with 11 nucleotides matching TRBD1. The trim removed 5 bases at V and 6 bases at J, leaving 6 bases unmatched. The CDR3 has 14 residues. CDR1 is KGHSH, CDR2 LQKENI, per germline. In DNA form, the CDR3 reads TGTGCCAGCTCAGGACAGGGGGCGAGTGGCGAGCAGTACTTC. This gives the protein CASSGQGASGEQYF.

The chain couples TRBV19 to TRBJ2-7; TRBD2 is a possible D gene (5 bases). Per the germline V gene, CDR1 is LNHDA and CDR2 is SQIVND (reference sequence). The CDR3 is 15 residues long. Deletions cut 4 bases from V and 5 bases from J, with 18 bases between. DNA of the CDR3: TGTGCCAGTAGTACCCGGACTGGATCTAGGGACGAGCAGTACTTC. It encodes CASSTRTGSRDEQYF.

Details on this clone: The sample holds other DNA sequences that translate to the same CDR3. V is TRBV27 and J is TRBJ1-5, with D maybe TRBD1 (5 bases). The V end was cut by 4 bases, the J end by 2 bases, with 9 bases between. The CDR3 loop spans 14 amino acids. The germline V gene has CDR1 MNHEY and CDR2 SMNVEV (reference sequence). This CDR3 reads CASSYTGGNQPQHF. Here the CDR3 DNA reads TGTGCCAGCAGTTACACAGGTGGCAATCAGCCCCAGCATTTT.

This sequence joins TRBV7-9 and TRBJ2-5, with TRBD2 identical over 7 bases. CDR3 length equals 12 residues. Per the germline V gene, CDR1 is SEHNR and CDR2 is FQNEAQ (reference sequence). CDR3 loop: CAIRGVLETQYF. CDR3 nucleotides: TGTGCAATACGGGGGGTTCTAGAGACCCAGTACTTC.

The V call is TRBV11-1, the J call TRBJ2-7; TRBD2 aligns across 7 bases. The germline gives CDR1 SGHAT, CDR2 FQDESV (reference sequence). The CDR3 is 15 amino acids. V lost 1 base, J lost 4 bases, and 7 bases stayed unmatched. The CDR3 DNA reads TGTGCCAGCAGCTTAGAGGCGGGAGTCGTATACGAGCAGTACTTC. It translates to CASSLEAGVVYEQYF.

The rearrangement links TRBV15 to TRBJ1-3; a possible D gene is TRBD1 (6 bases). Germline V gene data show CDR1 as LNHNV and CDR2 as YYDKDF (reference sequence). The CDR3 length is 19 residues. The V end lost 1 base, the J end lost 0 bases, and 19 bases lay between the germline ends. The CDR3 here is CATSRGVIRGLNSGNTIYF. The CDR3 nucleotides are TGTGCCACCAGCAGAGGGGTGATCAGGGGATTAAACTCTGGAAACACCATATATTTT.

The rearrangement joins TRBV11-1 to TRBJ2-7; possible D gene TRBD1, 6 bases. With 1 base removed from V and 5 bases from J, the gap between germline ends came to 6 bases. CDR1 and CDR2 from the germline V gene are SGHAT and FQDESV (reference sequence). The CDR3 runs 12 residues. DNA of the CDR3: TGTGCCAGCAGCTTAGACAGGGACGAGCAGTACTTC. Protein sequence: CASSLDRDEQYF.

The V call is TRBV19, the J call TRBJ2-1, with 7 bases aligning to TRBD2. V dropped 1 base and J dropped 0; count of bases not matched to a gene: 0. The germline gives CDR1 LNHDA, CDR2 SQIVND (reference sequence). CDR3 length: 15 amino acids. In DNA, the CDR3 is TGTGCCAGTAGTATAGCGGGAGGCTCCTACAATGAGCAGTTCTTC. Protein product: CASSIAGGSYNEQFF.